Each of the 24 T cell receptor beta chains below was sequenced from the same sample in a study of blood T cell repertoires in COVID-19. TCRdb keeps only in-frame clones here, not all; method: immunoSEQ multiplex PCR. This table holds about 150,000 clones, around nine tenths found once. Input material: peripheral blood. These receptors were obtained from a man aged 60 to 75 with COVID-19, enrolled during active disease.

The chain links TRBV6-5 to TRBJ1-5, with D tentatively TRBD1 (5 bases). V was cut by 6 bases and J by 0 bases, with 12 bases left in between. The CDR3 has 15 amino acids. The germline gives CDR1 MNHEY, CDR2 SVGAGI. The CDR3 loop reads CASSRGGNSNQPQHF. The CDR3 DNA reads as TGTGCCAGCAGCCGGGGGGGGAATAGCAATCAGCCCCAGCATTTT.

The chain is built from TRBV6-6 and TRBJ2-5, with 7 bases that match TRBD2. CDR3 length: 17 residues. J lost 3 bases, V lost 5 bases, and 15 bases had no gene match. From germline, CDR1 is MNHNY and CDR2 SVGAGI (reference sequence). DNA of the CDR3: TGTGCCAGCAGTCAGACACGCCTTCTAGCGGCAAAAGAGACCCAGTACTTC. Its translation: CASSQTRLLAAKETQYF.

The chain couples TRBV10-3 to TRBJ1-2, with 12 bases matching TRBD1. J gave up 7 bases and V 3 bases, and 6 bases lay outside the gene matches. The germline V gene has CDR1 ENHRY and CDR2 SYGVKD. The CDR3 is 15 amino acids. The CDR3, as DNA: TGTGCCATCAGTGACCCGGGACAGGGGGCGGGTGGCTACACCTTC. Protein sequence: CAISDPGQGAGGYTF.

Notes on this clone: Other DNA sequences in this sample translate to the same CDR3. The chain joins TRBV5-4 to TRBJ2-3; no clear D gene. The germline V and J ends were trimmed by 3 bases and 3 bases, with 8 bases remaining between them. The germline V gene has CDR1 SGHNT and CDR2 YYREEE (reference sequence). This CDR3 is 13 amino acids long. CDR3: CASSSRVTDTQYF. The DNA for the CDR3 is TGTGCCAGCAGCTCCCGGGTGACAGATACGCAGTATTTT.

The chain joins TRBV7-2 to TRBJ1-4, with 7 nucleotides matching TRBD1. The V and J ends lost 6 bases and 1 base, in that order; junction bases with no gene match: 14. Germline V gene data show CDR1 as SGHTA and CDR2 as FQGNSA. CDR3 length: 18 amino acids. DNA for the CDR3: TGTGCCAGCAGTCGCAAGTCGGTACAGGGGAGAACTAATGAAAAACTGTTTTTT. This sequence encodes CASSRKSVQGRTNEKLFF.

V gene TRBV7-3 combines with J gene TRBJ1-1, with unresolved D. Looked up from germline, CDR1 is SGHTA and CDR2 is FQGTGA. The V end lost 1 base, the J end lost 6 bases, and 9 bases lay between the germline ends. CDR3 length equals 13 residues. The CDR3 coding sequence is TGTGCCAGCAGCTTAAATATTGTCGCTGAAGCTTTCTTT. It encodes CASSLNIVAEAFF.

This clone is a singleton in its sample. J is TRBJ1-1 and V is TRBV28, with D perhaps matching TRBD1 (6 bases). The CDR3 totals 14 residues. With 11 bases removed from V and 1 base from J, the gap between germline ends came to 17 bases. The germline gives CDR1 MDHEN, CDR2 SYDVKM. The CDR3 DNA reads as TGTGCCGGGGCCCCTCGGACAGCGAACACTGAAGCTTTCTTT. This codes for CAGAPRTANTEAFF. Full variable domain (missing parts from reference TRBV28 and TRBJ1-1): DVKVTQSSRYLVKRTGEKVFLECVQDMDHENMFWYRQDPGLGLRLIYFSYDVKMKEKGDIPEGYSVSREKKERFSLILESASTNQTSMYLCAGAPRTANTEAFFGQGTRLTVV.

V is TRBV7-9 and J is TRBJ1-2, with TRBD1 matching 7 bases. V was pared by 8 bases and J by 5 bases, with 2 bases of the junction left unmatched. The CDR3 sequence is 11 residues long. CDR1 and CDR2 (germline): SEHNR, FQNEAQ (reference sequence). Written as DNA, the CDR3 is TGTGCCAGCCAGGGGGGTTATGGCTACACCTTC. Its protein is CASQGGYGYTF.

The V and J genes are TRBV5-8 and TRBJ2-7, with D perhaps matching TRBD1 (7 bases). The germline gives CDR1 SGHTS, CDR2 YDEGEE. There are 13 residues in the CDR3. The V end lost 10 bases, the J end lost 4 bases, and 18 bases lay between the germline ends. CDR3 amino acids: CAGEDREDYEQYF. The CDR3 region has the DNA TGTGCCGGAGAAGACAGGGAGGATTACGAGCAGTACTTC.

V is TRBV6-5 and J is TRBJ1-6, with D maybe TRBD1 (5 bases). The ends were cut back, 0 bases at V and 8 bases at J, with 11 bases in the middle. There are 15 residues in the CDR3. Germline V gene lookup returns CDR1 MNHEY and CDR2 SVGAGI. The CDR3 sequence: CASSYSSRADSPLHF. The CDR3 nucleotides are TGTGCCAGCAGTTACTCGTCCAGGGCTGATTCACCCCTCCACTTT.

The chain couples TRBV5-1 to TRBJ2-7; the match to TRBD1 covers 12 bases. This CDR3 contains 14 residues. Germline CDR1 and CDR2: SGHRS and YFSETQ. J lost 7 bases, V lost 3 bases, and 5 bases had no gene match. Written as DNA, the CDR3 is TGCGCCAGCAGCTCGGGACAGGGGGCGCGTGAGCAGTACTTC. Residues: CASSSGQGAREQYF.

This chain connects TRBV2 to TRBJ1-2, with D perhaps TRBD1 (6 bases). The CDR3 has 14 residues. Germline-derived CDR1 and CDR2 are SNHLY and FYNNEI. Deletions cut 4 bases from V and 3 bases from J, with 12 bases between. The CDR3 DNA sequence: TGTGCCAGCAGTGTACAGGGAACCGACTATGGCTACACCTTC. This translates into CASSVQGTDYGYTF. The entire variable domain, with the rest obtained from reference TRBV2 and TRBJ1-2, is as follows: EPEVTQTPSHQVTQMGQEVILRCVPISNHLYFYWYRQILGQKVEFLVSFYNNEISEKSEIFDDQFSVERPDGSNFTLKIRSTKLEDSAMYFCASSVQGTDYGYTFGSGTRLTVV.

The rearrangement links TRBV19 to TRBJ2-7; 11 bases line up with TRBD1. Germline CDR1 is LNHDA and CDR2 is SQIVND (reference sequence). The V segment lost 5 bases and the J segment 7 bases; nucleotides outside the gene matches: 10. There are 15 residues in the CDR3. The CDR3 sequence: CASSSRTGGAWEQYF. CDR3 in DNA: TGTGCCAGTAGTTCCCGGACAGGGGGCGCCTGGGAGCAGTACTTC.

A few counts support this clone. The V gene is TRBV7-9, the J gene TRBJ2-7; TRBD1 agrees at 7 bases. In germline, CDR1 is SEHNR, CDR2 FQNEAQ (reference sequence). V trimming: 5 bases; J trimming: 0 bases; junction bases outside the gene matches: 4. The CDR3 contains 14 residues. The CDR3 nucleotides read TGTGCCAGCAGCGACAGGGCGTACTCCTACGAGCAGTACTTC. It is translated as CASSDRAYSYEQYF.

The rearrangement links TRBV11-3 to TRBJ1-2; 7 bases map to TRBD1. Germline CDR1 and CDR2: SGHNT and YENEEA. The CDR3 has 14 amino acids. Trimming cost V 5 bases and J 13 bases; bases outside gene matches: 16. CDR3 residues: CASSMPGTARSLTF. The CDR3 nucleotides are TGTGCCAGCAGCATGCCCGGGACAGCCCGCTCTCTCACCTTC.

This clone showed up just once. The sample contains more than one DNA sequence encoding this CDR3. CDR3 loop: CASSFLGGNYGYTF. The CDR3 DNA follows: TGTGCCAGCAGTTTTCTAGGGGGAAACTATGGCTACACCTTC. The genes are TRBV28 and TRBJ1-2; tentatively, D is TRBD1 (6 bases). This CDR3 region has 14 residues. V was pared by 3 bases and J by 2 bases, with 10 bases between. Germline V gives CDR1 MDHEN, CDR2 SYDVKM.

In this sample, this clone turned up a few times. This chain joins TRBV3-1 (or the pseudogene TRBV3-2) and TRBJ1-1; D remains unclear. Germline CDR1 is LGHDT and CDR2 is YNNKEL (reference sequence). V was trimmed by 4 bases and J by 1 base, leaving 7 bases between them. The CDR3 has 13 amino acids. The CDR3 DNA reads as TGTGCCAGCAGCCGCCTCGGGAACACTGAAGCTTTCTTT. The encoded protein is CASSRLGNTEAFF.

The chain uses TRBV5-1 and TRBJ1-6; TRBD1 matches 8 bases. There are 15 residues in the CDR3. Losses at the gene ends were 2 bases for V and 8 bases for J; bases not matched to a gene: 6. Germline V gene lookup returns CDR1 SGHRS and CDR2 YFSETQ. The CDR3 region is CASSFAGQGDSPLHF. The CDR3 DNA reads TGCGCCAGCAGCTTTGCCGGACAGGGCGATTCACCCCTCCACTTT.

About this clone: Relative to the germline gene, one junction end is altered; a read error may explain this. The genes are TRBV7-8 and TRBJ1-2; TRBD1 matches at 9 bases. The CDR3 is made up of 14 amino acids. Per germline, CDR1 SGHVS and CDR2 FQNEAQ. The CDR3 nucleotides are TGTGCCAGCAGCTTAGGGATGACAGGGGGACCGAACCGCTTC. Protein: CASSLGMTGGPNRF.

The table lists this clone with a few counts. The V call is TRBV30, the J call TRBJ1-1; D remains ambiguous. V lost 3 bases to trimming and J lost 1 base, with 12 bases between them. CDR1 and CDR2 (germline): GTSNPN, SVGIG (reference sequence). This CDR3 is 14 amino acids long. CDR3 DNA: TGTGCCTGGAGGAACCGGCGGGGGAACACTGAAGCTTTCTTT. Translating gives CAWRNRRGNTEAFF.

The rearrangement links TRBV2 to TRBJ1-1; D may be TRBD1 (6 bases). Per the germline V gene, CDR1 is SNHLY and CDR2 is FYNNEI. This CDR3 contains 14 residues. V was trimmed by 7 bases and J by 3 bases, leaving 15 bases between them. The CDR3 spells CASMRQGLDTEAFF. Written as DNA, the CDR3 is TGTGCCAGCATGAGGCAGGGGCTGGACACTGAAGCTTTCTTT.

J is TRBJ2-2 and V is TRBV18, with D perhaps matching TRBD2 (6 bases). The CDR3 sequence is 14 residues long. The ends were cut back, 4 bases at V and 4 bases at J, with 10 bases in the middle. Germline values: CDR1 KGHSH, CDR2 LQKENI. CDR3 sequence: CASSLAEGTGELFF. DNA for the CDR3: TGTGCCAGCTCACTCGCGGAGGGCACCGGGGAGCTGTTTTTT.

This clone came up once. The rearrangement uses TRBV11-1 and TRBJ2-3; TRBD1 is a possible D gene (5 bases). V dropped 1 base and J dropped 2 bases, with 10 bases sitting between them. The CDR3 contains 15 residues. Germline CDR1 and CDR2: SGHAT and FQDESV (reference sequence). The CDR3 region is CASSLGRVFTDTQYF. The CDR3, as DNA: TGTGCCAGCAGCTTAGGCAGGGTCTTCACAGATACGCAGTATTTT.

The J gene is TRBJ2-7, the V gene TRBV5-6; D unclear. V was pared by 1 base and J by 0 bases, with 14 bases between. The CDR3 extends over 16 amino acids. Germline V lookup: CDR1 SGHDT, CDR2 YYEEEE. The CDR3: CASSLYTPHRSYEQYF. Written as DNA, the CDR3 is TGTGCCAGCAGCTTGTATACACCTCACCGCTCCTACGAGCAGTACTTC.